The 9 T cell receptor beta chains below all came from one sample that was sequenced in a study of T-cell reconstitution after alpha-beta-depleted transplantation in children. Unique molecular identifiers were built into the TCRbeta library. TCRdb analysed the PCR reads with MiXCR anew, one entry per CDR3 protein. The table includes fewer than 150,000 distinct CDR3 sequences, about 9.9% detected once. This specimen was PBMCs, mostly from graft donor cells, taken 180 days after TCRalphabeta/CD19-depleted stem cell transplant. These receptors originate from a girl under three years old who had a stem cell transplant for combined immunodeficiency, so the T cells may come from the graft donor.

The J gene is TRBJ1-2, the V gene TRBV7-2; a possible D gene is TRBD1 (5 bases). Germline lookup yields CDR1 SGHTA and CDR2 FQGNSA. The V and J ends lost 1 base and 6 bases respectively, with 12 bases between them. CDR3 length: 14 amino acids. The CDR3 loop is CASSLGRGNDGYTF. The CDR3 bases are TGTGCCAGCAGCTTAGGTCGGGGGAATGATGGCTACACCTTC.

This clonotype has ten or more counts. This chain connects TRBV29-1 to TRBJ1-2, with D possibly being TRBD1 (6 bases). The V end lost 1 base, the J end lost 8 bases, and 14 bases lay between the germline ends. Germline loops: CDR1 SQVTM, CDR2 ANQGSEA. The CDR3 sequence is 13 residues long. The CDR3 DNA sequence: TGCAGCGTTGAAGCAAGCAGGGGTGGCGGCTACACCTTC. Its translation: CSVEASRGGGYTF.

The rearrangement links TRBV6-5 to TRBJ1-2; 8 bases align to TRBD1. CDR1 and CDR2 from the germline V gene are MNHEY and SVGAGI. Trimming cost V 0 bases and J 8 bases; bases outside gene matches: 14. The CDR3 extends over 17 amino acids. This CDR3 reads CASSYSRTGRWFKGYTF. Written as DNA, the CDR3 is TGTGCCAGCAGTTACTCCCGGACAGGGAGGTGGTTTAAGGGCTACACCTTC.

CDR3: CASSPPQGDNSPLHF. CDR3 DNA sequence: TGTGCCAGCTCACCACCACAGGGGGACAATTCACCCCTCCACTTT. The chain recombines TRBV18 with TRBJ1-6; 8 nucleotides match TRBD1. The germline CDR1 and CDR2 sequences are KGHSH and LQKENI. V shed 0 bases and J 7 bases; nucleotides not matched to a gene: 2. This CDR3 has 15 amino acids.

This clonotype was counted between two and nine times. This chain uses TRBV15 with TRBJ1-1; no reliable D call. The CDR3 is 14 amino acids. Germline assignment: CDR1 LNHNV and CDR2 YYDKDF (reference sequence). Between the trimmed V and J ends, which lost 4 bases and 4 bases, there was a span of 13 bases. CDR3 amino acids: CATSNPSTGTEAFF. The CDR3 coding sequence is TGTGCCACCAGCAACCCGTCAACGGGCACTGAAGCTTTCTTT.

As concerns this clonotype: One base away lies a much larger clone, so this may be a sequencing read error. The chain employs TRBV5-5 and TRBJ2-5, with a tentative D call TRBD1 (6 bases). This CDR3 has 15 residues. The ends were cut back, 3 bases at V and 4 bases at J, with 16 bases in the middle. Germline CDR1 and CDR2: SGHKS and YYEKEE (reference sequence). CDR3 loop: CASSYQVQGRETQYF. The DNA of the CDR3 is TGTGCCAGCAGCTATCAGGTACAGGGACGAGAGACCCAGTACTTC.

The V gene is TRBV29-1, the J gene TRBJ2-7, with D possibly matching TRBD1 (6 bases). V was shortened by 4 bases and J by 2 bases, with 15 bases between the two germline ends. Germline V CDR1 and CDR2: SQVTM, ANQGSEA. The CDR3 is 14 amino acids. The CDR3 DNA reads as TGCAGCGTTGGGGGGCGGATCGGCGCCTACGAGCAGTACTTC. Translation: CSVGGRIGAYEQYF.

This chain links TRBV29-1 with TRBJ2-3; perhaps D is TRBD1 or TRBD2 (6 bases each). The V gene's germline CDR1 is SQVTM and CDR2 ANQGSEA. V shed 2 bases and J shed 3 bases, with 15 bases lying between them. The length of the CDR3 is 15 residues. DNA of the CDR3: TGCAGCGTTGAAAGAGGGGGGACTTGGACAGATACGCAGTATTTT. It codes for CSVERGGTWTDTQYF.

V and J are TRBV7-6 and TRBJ2-7; the D call may be TRBD1 or TRBD2 (5 bases each). V lost 5 bases, J lost 7 bases, and 21 bases lay in between. Germline assignment: CDR1 SGHVS and CDR2 FNYEAQ. The CDR3 is 15 residues long. CDR3 sequence reads: CASSSSRDRLWEQYF. CDR3 coding DNA: TGTGCCAGCAGCAGCAGCCGGGACCGACTGTGGGAGCAGTACTTC. The full variable domain, its missing parts supplied by reference TRBV7-6 and TRBJ2-7, is GAGVSQSPRYKVTKRGQDVALRCDPISGHVSLYWYRQALGQGPEFLTYFNYEAQQDKSGLPNDRFSAERPEGSISTLTIQRTEQRDSAMYRCASSSSRDRLWEQYFGPGTRLTVT.